This T cell receptor beta chain derives from a study of T-cell reconstitution after alpha-beta-depleted transplantation in children (dated by TCRdb to the mid-2010s). Background on the whole study: The study quantitatively tracked T-cell immune reconstitution after TCRalphabeta/CD19-depleted allogeneic hematopoietic cell transplantation in children using TCR repertoire profiling.

V ends up 7 bases short and J 4 bases short, with an unmatched junction base count of 9. Via the germline V gene, CDR1 is SQVTM and CDR2 ANQGSEA. Spanning cysteine to phenylalanine, the CDR3 consists of 13 amino acids. Only the CDR3 DNA stays, 39 bases, in frame from base 1. With respect to this clonotype: There is no known antigen for this receptor. Base qualities are not at hand, and no much larger clone is one base apart.

Overall study results and their limits: About two months after transplant, the apparently early recovery of alphabetaT-cell counts reportedly depended on just several hundred clones that had expanded rapidly and came from non-depleted graft cells. The high TCRbeta diversity at day 60 in some patients was ascribed to recipient T cells and intrathymic progenitors that had survived conditioning. Hyperexpanded clone frequencies declined over subsequent months; after one year, T-cell counts and TCRbeta diversity were mostly attributed to newly produced T cells.

Per the publication, the treatment or condition label means: allogeneic hematopoietic cell transplantation with graft depleted of TCRalphabeta T cells and CD19 B cells. TCRalphabeta/CD19-depleted allogeneic hematopoietic cell grafts were given to the transplant recipients, all of whom were children. The library was generated by PCR. Sequencing took place on an Illumina HiSeq 2500. To normalize quantification of the TCRbeta repertoire, the TCR libraries were built with molecular barcoding that relied on unique molecular identifiers. The public reads were quality trimmed at Q25 with fastp and then assembled into clones with MiXCR by TCRdb, keeping productive beta chains. Duplicate CDR3 protein sequences are folded into a single record with the most common DNA and genes. Recorded for this sample are over 200,000 distinct CDR3 sequences; 9.5% to 13% of them occurred a single time. The ten largest make up 28% of the sample.

The sample here was PBMCs, taken before TCRalphabeta/CD19-depleted stem cell transplant. This sequence originates from a child less than two years old with acute myeloid leukemia, due to receive a stem cell transplant. The chain is assembled from TRBV29-1 and TRBJ2-7, with 8 middle bases fitting TRBD2. The nucleotide sequence reads TGCAGCGCCCGGGGGGGGGTTAATTACGAGCAGTACTTC. Translated, this gives CSARGGVNYEQYF.